Shown below are 5 T cell receptor beta chains from a single sample sequenced in a study of T cells after posttransplantation cyclophosphamide. Profiled with immunoSEQ multiplex PCR; TCRdb holds only in-frame clones, not every one. Recorded here are tens of thousands of clones, none singletons. What was sequenced was PBMCs. The source of these receptors is a man between 40 and 49 years old in good health, CMV-negative, and a related stem cell transplant donor.

This clone was seen repeatedly, ten times or more. This chain's CDR3 is CASSLAVADTQYF. The CDR3 DNA reads as TGTGCCAGCAGCTTAGCCGTTGCAGATACGCAGTATTTT. This rearrangement joins TRBV7-9 to TRBJ2-3; D is uncertain. Trimming left V 0 bases short and J 4 bases short, with 5 bases between. Germline values: CDR1 SEHNR, CDR2 FQNEAQ (reference sequence). The CDR3 extends over 13 amino acids.

This clone has a count of ten or more. The V gene is TRBV19, the J gene TRBJ1-5, with a tentative D call TRBD1 (5 bases). The CDR3 length is 16 residues. The V gene lost 3 bases and the J gene lost 5 bases, with 17 bases spanning the gap. Germline CDR1 is LNHDA and CDR2 is SQIVND (reference sequence). CDR3 loop: CASSIFSQGRDQPQHF. CDR3 in DNA: TGTGCCAGTAGTATTTTTTCGCAGGGCCGGGATCAGCCCCAGCATTTT.

The chain recombines TRBV6-5 with TRBJ2-5; a possible D gene is TRBD1 (6 bases). The J call may be in error: the DNA end matches TRBJ2-7 better. Per the germline V gene, CDR1 is MNHEY and CDR2 is SVGAGI. The CDR3 sequence is 13 residues long. The chain's CDR3 is CASSRSQGYEQYF. For the CDR3, the DNA is TGTGCCAGCAGTAGATCACAGGGATACGAGCAGTACTTC.

In this sample, this clone turned up many times. The J gene is TRBJ2-1, the V gene TRBV11-2; D may be TRBD1 (7 bases). This CDR3 spans 16 amino acids. Trimming pared 7 bases from V and 2 bases from J, leaving 18 bases between. CDR1 is SGHAT, CDR2 FQNNGV, per germline. The DNA of the CDR3 is TGTGCCAGCACCGTACTCGCAGGGGGGACCTACAATGAGCAGTTCTTC. Protein sequence: CASTVLAGGTYNEQFF.

This clone was seen at least ten times. This chain links TRBV9 with TRBJ2-5, with D possibly matching TRBD2 (7 bases). V lost 4 bases to trimming and J lost 5 bases, with 27 bases between them. Germline-derived CDR1 and CDR2 are SGDLS and YYNGEE. The CDR3 runs 18 residues. The CDR3 DNA reads as TGTGCCAGCAGCAAAGGGTGGGTGGTGGGGGGGGCGAGTGAGACCCAGTACTTC. Translated: CASSKGWVVGGASETQYF.